These 2 T cell receptor beta chains came from one sample sequenced in a study of Graves' ophthalmopathy and Graves' hyperthyroidism. Amplified TCR beta CDR3 regions were obtained using RNA transcripts as template. RT-PCR was first run with HTBI primers, then multiplex PCR in a second round. TCRdb re-called the multiplex PCR reads through MiXCR, storing one row per CDR3 protein. The sample consists of over 500,000 distinct CDR3 sequences, roughly 20% of them appearing once. Sequencing used peripheral blood. These receptors came from a woman between 18 and 29 years old with stable Graves' hyperthyroidism. Some clones in this sample may be carry-over from other donors' samples.

This clonotype was seen many times. This chain joins TRBV10-3 and TRBJ2-7, with D possibly being TRBD2 (6 bases). Between the trimmed V and J ends, which lost 0 bases and 6 bases, there was a span of 15 bases. The V gene's germline CDR1 is ENHRY and CDR2 SYGVKD. This CDR3 is built from 15 residues. The CDR3 DNA reads TGTGCCATCAGTGAGTCCTCAGCGGAGGGCGGCGAGCAGTACTTC. Amino acids: CAISESSAEGGEQYF.

This clonotype was observed at least ten times. The chain recombines TRBV6-1 with TRBJ2-7, with D unclear. The CDR3 length is 15 residues. From germline, CDR1 is MNHNS and CDR2 SASEGT. Trimming took off 3 bases at V and 3 bases at J, with 15 bases between the two ends. The CDR3 nucleotides read TGTGCCAGCAGTGATCCAGAACACTGGATCTACGAGCAGTACTTC. Its translation: CASSDPEHWIYEQYF.